Listed below are T cell receptor beta chains from one sample, sequenced in a study of T-cell reconstitution after alpha-beta-depleted transplantation in children. TCRdb re-called the PCR reads with MiXCR, one entry per CDR3 protein. This table holds around 800,000 distinct CDR3 sequences, 16% found once. The sequenced sample was PBMCs, mostly from graft donor cells, obtained 360 days after TCRalphabeta/CD19-depleted stem cell transplant. The receptor set was obtained from a male patient younger than 18 who had a stem cell transplant for acute lymphoblastic leukemia, so the T cells may come from the graft donor. Both conserved end residues are part of each CDR3. A D gene is named only where the DNA matches it firmly. Some rows mark clone size as missing; the rest say once, few, many or name a class of expanded clone.

V	size	J	D	CDR3	DNA
TRBV9	NA	TRBJ1-3	NA	CASSVHNRVQGSGNTIYF	TGTGCCAGCAGCGTCCACAACAGGGTTCAGGGCTCTGGAAACACCATATATTTT
TRBV18	NA	TRBJ2-7	NA	CASSPINPLDSINYEQYF	TGTGCCAGCTCACCGATTAACCCCCTGGACAGCATAAACTACGAGCAGTACTTC
TRBV6-5	NA	TRBJ2-7	NA	CASSYLRASNEQYF	TGTGCCAGCAGTTACCTCCGGGCTAGCAACGAGCAGTACTTC
TRBV7-8	NA	TRBJ2-7	TRBD1	CASSSRDRLYEQYF	TGTGCCAGCAGCTCCCGGGACAGGCTCTACGAGCAGTACTTC
TRBV4-2	few	TRBJ2-5	NA	CASSQDPGAMETQYF	TGTGCCAGCAGCCAAGACCCGGGGGCAATGGAGACCCAGTACTTC
TRBV4-1	NA	TRBJ2-7	TRBD2	CASSRATSGGHSYEQYF	TGCGCCAGCAGCCGAGCGACTAGCGGAGGCCACTCCTACGAGCAGTACTTC
TRBV2	many	TRBJ2-3	TRBD2	CASRREGPPDTQYF	TGTGCCAGCCGGCGGGAGGGCCCCCCAGATACGCAGTATTTT
TRBV14	few	TRBJ2-2	NA	CASSQEWASGELFF	TGTGCCAGCAGCCAAGAGTGGGCGTCCGGGGAGCTGTTTTTT
TRBV20-1	many	TRBJ2-3	TRBD2	CSARSGTSEISSTDTQYF	TGCAGTGCTAGATCCGGGACTAGCGAGATCTCTAGCACAGATACGCAGTATTTT
TRBV27	NA	TRBJ2-1	NA	CASRRRSSYNEQFF	TGTGCCAGCAGACGCAGGAGCTCCTACAATGAGCAGTTCTTC
TRBV6-5	many	TRBJ2-3	TRBD2	CASSSGGGAADTQYF	TGTGCCAGCAGTTCGGGAGGGGGAGCGGCAGATACGCAGTATTTT
TRBV12-3/TRBV12-4	few	TRBJ2-3	NA	CASSPGRIGSYTDTQYF	TGTGCCAGCAGTCCTGGTCGGATAGGGTCTTACACAGATACGCAGTATTTT
TRBV9	few	TRBJ2-2	NA	CASSTRFSSTGELFF	TGTGCCAGCAGCACCAGGTTCTCGTCCACCGGGGAGCTGTTTTTT
TRBV20-1	NA	TRBJ2-3	NA	CSAIDIQNRGGDTQYF	TGCAGTGCTATCGACATTCAGAACAGGGGGGGAGATACGCAGTATTTT
TRBV12-3/TRBV12-4	few	TRBJ2-1	NA	CASSLDGSNEQFF	TGTGCCAGCAGTTTAGACGGGAGCAATGAGCAGTTCTTC
TRBV5-1	NA	TRBJ1-1	NA	CASSLEHRYEAFF	TGCGCCAGCAGCTTGGAACACCGATATGAAGCTTTCTTT
TRBV9	few	TRBJ2-7	TRBD1	CASSVRGLAGTYEQYF	TGTGCCAGCAGCGTTAGGGGGCTGGCCGGGACGTACGAGCAGTACTTC
TRBV5-8	many	TRBJ2-5	NA	CASSWGVRQETQYF	TGTGCCAGCAGCTGGGGCGTCCGCCAAGAGACCCAGTACTTC
TRBV27	few	TRBJ1-5	NA	CASSLRRFNQPQHF	TGTGCCAGCAGTTTACGGAGGTTCAATCAGCCCCAGCATTTT
TRBV27	NA	TRBJ2-5	NA	CASSPPLGETQYF	TGTGCCAGCAGTCCTCCTTTGGGAGAGACCCAGTACTTC
TRBV7-9	few	TRBJ2-5	NA	CASSQDSRTQYF	TGTGCCAGCAGTCAGGACAGTCGAACCCAGTACTTC
TRBV9	NA	TRBJ2-5	NA	CASSLNTGQETQYF	TGTGCCAGCAGCTTAAACACAGGGCAAGAGACCCAGTACTTC
TRBV12-3/TRBV12-4	many	TRBJ2-7	TRBD1	CASSFWDRGPHEQYF	TGTGCCAGCAGTTTTTGGGACAGGGGCCCGCACGAGCAGTACTTC
TRBV3-1	few	TRBJ1-5	NA	CASSQGGSRVDQPQHF	TGTGCCAGCAGCCAAGGAGGTTCGCGGGTTGATCAGCCCCAGCATTTT
TRBV27	NA	TRBJ1-5	NA	CASSTDIYQPQHF	TGTGCCAGCAGTACGGACATCTATCAGCCCCAGCATTTT
TRBV20-1	NA	TRBJ2-7	NA	CSADMAPYEQYF	TGCAGTGCGGACATGGCCCCCTACGAGCAGTACTTC
TRBV10-3	NA	TRBJ2-1	TRBD2	CATSGLADFNEQFF	TGTGCCACCTCGGGACTAGCGGATTTCAATGAGCAGTTCTTC
TRBV7-6	few	TRBJ2-1	NA	CASSLGLPRDEQFF	TGTGCCAGCAGCTTAGGGCTACCTCGGGATGAGCAGTTCTTC
TRBV29-1	many	TRBJ2-7	NA	CSGLQGYEQYF	TGCAGCGGCTTACAAGGCTACGAGCAGTACTTC
TRBV3-1	NA	TRBJ2-3	TRBD2	CASSQEVLAGATDTQYF	TGTGCCAGCAGCCAAGAAGTTCTAGCGGGGGCCACAGATACGCAGTATTTT
TRBV24-1	NA	TRBJ2-1	NA	CATRRQDLGGNEQFF	TGTGCCACCAGGCGCCAAGACTTGGGAGGCAATGAGCAGTTCTTC
TRBV20-1	many	TRBJ2-3	TRBD2	CSAGRLAASTDTQYF	TGCAGTGCTGGGAGACTAGCGGCTAGCACAGATACGCAGTATTTT
TRBV5-1	NA	TRBJ2-2	NA	CASSLAQNTGELFF	TGCGCCAGCAGCTTGGCCCAGAACACCGGGGAGCTGTTTTTT
TRBV11-2	NA	TRBJ2-7	NA	CASSSRTRFGEQYF	TGTGCCAGCAGCTCCCGGACCCGCTTTGGAGAGCAGTACTTC
TRBV27	many	TRBJ1-2	NA	CASSQARSSGYTF	TGTGCCAGCAGCCAGGCTAGGTCTAGTGGCTACACCTTC
TRBV20-1	NA	TRBJ2-3	TRBD1	CSARSLGTDAQYF	TGCAGTGCTAGAAGCTTGGGGACAGATGCGCAGTATTTT
TRBV4-1	NA	TRBJ2-3	NA	CASSQGGVSTDTQYF	TGCGCCAGCAGCCAAGGGGGGGTTAGCACAGATACGCAGTATTTT
TRBV21-1	many	TRBJ2-7	NA	CASNKGVLEYEQYF	TGTGCCAGTAACAAAGGGGTCCTGGAATACGAGCAGTACTTC